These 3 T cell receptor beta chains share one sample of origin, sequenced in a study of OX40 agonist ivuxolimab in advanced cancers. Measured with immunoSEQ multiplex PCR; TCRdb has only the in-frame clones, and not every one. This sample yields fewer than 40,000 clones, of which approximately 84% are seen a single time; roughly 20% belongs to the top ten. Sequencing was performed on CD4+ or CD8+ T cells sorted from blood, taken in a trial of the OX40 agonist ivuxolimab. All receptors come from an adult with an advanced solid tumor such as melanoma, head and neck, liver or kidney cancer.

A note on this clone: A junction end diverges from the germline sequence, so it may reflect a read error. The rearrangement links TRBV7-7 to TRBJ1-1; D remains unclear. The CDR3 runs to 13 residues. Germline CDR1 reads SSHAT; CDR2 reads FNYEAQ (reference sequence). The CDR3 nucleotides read TGTGCTAGCAGTCATCAATTGAACACTGAAGCTTTCTTT. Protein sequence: CASSHQLNTEAFF.

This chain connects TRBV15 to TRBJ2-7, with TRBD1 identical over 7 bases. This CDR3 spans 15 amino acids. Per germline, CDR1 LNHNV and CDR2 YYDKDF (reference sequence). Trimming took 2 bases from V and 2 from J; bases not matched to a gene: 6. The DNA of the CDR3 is TGTGCCACCAGCAGAATAGGACAGGCACCCTACGAGCAGTACTTC. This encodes CATSRIGQAPYEQYF.

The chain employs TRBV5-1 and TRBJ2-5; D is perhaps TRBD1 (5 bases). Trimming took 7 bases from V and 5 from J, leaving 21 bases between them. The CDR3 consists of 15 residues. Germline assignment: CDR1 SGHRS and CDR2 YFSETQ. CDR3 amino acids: CASSYPGSPGETQYF. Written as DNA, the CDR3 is TGCGCCAGCTCTTACCCAGGGTCTCCAGGGGAGACCCAGTACTTC.